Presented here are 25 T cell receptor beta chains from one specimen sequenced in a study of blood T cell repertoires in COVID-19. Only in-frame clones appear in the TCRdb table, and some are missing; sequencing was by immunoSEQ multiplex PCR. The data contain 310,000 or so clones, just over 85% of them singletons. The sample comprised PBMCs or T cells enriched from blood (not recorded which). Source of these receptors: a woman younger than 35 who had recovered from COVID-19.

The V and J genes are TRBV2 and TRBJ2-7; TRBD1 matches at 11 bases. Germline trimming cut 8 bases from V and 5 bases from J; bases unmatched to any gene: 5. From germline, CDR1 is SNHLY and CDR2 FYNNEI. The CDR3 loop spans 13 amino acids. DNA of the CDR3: TGTGCCAGCTTTGGACAGGGGGCACACGAGCAGTACTTC. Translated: CASFGQGAHEQYF.

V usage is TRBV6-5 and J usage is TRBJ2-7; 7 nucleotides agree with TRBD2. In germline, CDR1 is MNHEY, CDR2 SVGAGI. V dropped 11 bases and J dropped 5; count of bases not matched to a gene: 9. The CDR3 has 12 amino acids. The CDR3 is CAGGDGDDEQYF. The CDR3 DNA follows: TGTGCCGGGGGGGATGGGGACGACGAGCAGTACTTC.

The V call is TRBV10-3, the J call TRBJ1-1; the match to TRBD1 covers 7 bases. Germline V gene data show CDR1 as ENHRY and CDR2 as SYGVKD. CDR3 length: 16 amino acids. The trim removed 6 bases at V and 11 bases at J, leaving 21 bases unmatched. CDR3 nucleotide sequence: TGTGCCATCAGCGCAATCCCCCCTCACAGGGGCGGGGGGGCTTTCTTT. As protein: CAISAIPPHRGGGAFF.

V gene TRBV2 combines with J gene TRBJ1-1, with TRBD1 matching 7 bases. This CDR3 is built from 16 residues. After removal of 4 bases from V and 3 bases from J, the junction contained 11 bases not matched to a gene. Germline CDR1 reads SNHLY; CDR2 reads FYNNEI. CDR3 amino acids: CASSVPRDRWDTEAFF. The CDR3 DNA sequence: TGTGCCAGCAGTGTTCCCAGGGACAGATGGGACACTGAAGCTTTCTTT.

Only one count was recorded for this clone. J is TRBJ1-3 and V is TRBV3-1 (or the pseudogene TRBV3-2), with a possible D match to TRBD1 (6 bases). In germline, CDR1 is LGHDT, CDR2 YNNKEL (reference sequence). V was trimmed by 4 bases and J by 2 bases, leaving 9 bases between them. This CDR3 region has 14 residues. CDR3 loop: CASSLTGTGNTIYF. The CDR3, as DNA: TGTGCCAGCAGCCTCACAGGGACTGGAAACACCATATATTTT.

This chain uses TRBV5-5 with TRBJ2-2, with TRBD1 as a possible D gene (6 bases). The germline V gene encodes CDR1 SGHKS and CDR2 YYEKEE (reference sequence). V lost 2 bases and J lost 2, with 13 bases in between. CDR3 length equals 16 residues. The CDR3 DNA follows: TGTGCCAGCAGCTTCACAGACAGGCCCAACACCGGGGAGCTGTTTTTT. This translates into CASSFTDRPNTGELFF.

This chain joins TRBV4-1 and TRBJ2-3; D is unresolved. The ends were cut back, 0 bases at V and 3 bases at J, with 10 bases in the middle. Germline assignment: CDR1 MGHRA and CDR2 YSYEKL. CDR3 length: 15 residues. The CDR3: CASSQDPGATDTQYF. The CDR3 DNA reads TGCGCCAGCAGCCAAGATCCAGGTGCAACAGATACGCAGTATTTT.

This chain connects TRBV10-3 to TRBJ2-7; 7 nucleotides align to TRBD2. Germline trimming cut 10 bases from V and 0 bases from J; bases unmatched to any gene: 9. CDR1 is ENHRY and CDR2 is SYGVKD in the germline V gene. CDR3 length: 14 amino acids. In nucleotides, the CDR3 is TGTGCCACGGGGGGTAGCGCGAACTCCTACGAGCAGTACTTC. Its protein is CATGGSANSYEQYF.

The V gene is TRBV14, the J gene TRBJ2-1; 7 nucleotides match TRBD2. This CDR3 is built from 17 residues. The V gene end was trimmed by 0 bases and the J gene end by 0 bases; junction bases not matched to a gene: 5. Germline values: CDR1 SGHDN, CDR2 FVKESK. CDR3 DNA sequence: TGTGCCAGCAGCCAAGACTCGGCTAGCGGCTCCTACAATGAGCAGTTCTTC. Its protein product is CASSQDSASGSYNEQFF.

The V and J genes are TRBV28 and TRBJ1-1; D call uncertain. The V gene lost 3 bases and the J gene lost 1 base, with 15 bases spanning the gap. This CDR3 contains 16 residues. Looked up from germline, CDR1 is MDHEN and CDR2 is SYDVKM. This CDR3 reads CASSFRLGQSNTEAFF. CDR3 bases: TGTGCCAGCAGTTTTCGACTAGGTCAGTCGAACACTGAAGCTTTCTTT.

The CDR3 DNA sequence: TGTGCCAGCAGCTTAGGGGGGGGCTACGAGCAGTACTTC. Residues: CASSLGGGYEQYF. This chain connects TRBV7-9 to TRBJ2-7, with 7 bases that match TRBD2. The CDR3 contains 13 residues. In germline, CDR1 is SEHNR, CDR2 FQNEAQ (reference sequence). The ends lost 1 base at V and 3 bases at J; junction bases unmatched: 0. The full variable domain, in which reference TRBV7-9 and TRBJ2-7 provide the parts outside the CDR3, is DTGVSQNPRHKITKRGQNVTFRCDPISEHNRLYWYRQTLGQGPEFLTYFQNEAQLEKSRLLSDRFSAERPKGSFSTLEIQRTEQGDSAMYLCASSLGGGYEQYFGPGTRLTVT.

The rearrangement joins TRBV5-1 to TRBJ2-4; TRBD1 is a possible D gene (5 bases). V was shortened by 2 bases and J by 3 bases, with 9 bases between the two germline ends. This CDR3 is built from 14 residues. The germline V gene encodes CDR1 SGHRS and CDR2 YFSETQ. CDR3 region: CASSLGAGKNIQYF. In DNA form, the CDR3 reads TGCGCCAGCAGCTTAGGGGCCGGCAAAAACATTCAGTACTTC.

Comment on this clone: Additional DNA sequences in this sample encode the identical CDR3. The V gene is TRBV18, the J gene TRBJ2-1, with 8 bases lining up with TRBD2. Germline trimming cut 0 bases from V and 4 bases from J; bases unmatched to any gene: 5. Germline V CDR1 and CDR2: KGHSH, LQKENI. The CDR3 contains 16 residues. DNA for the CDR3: TGTGCCAGCTCACCACCCTCCCTAGCGGGTTACAATGAGCAGTTCTTC. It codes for CASSPPSLAGYNEQFF.

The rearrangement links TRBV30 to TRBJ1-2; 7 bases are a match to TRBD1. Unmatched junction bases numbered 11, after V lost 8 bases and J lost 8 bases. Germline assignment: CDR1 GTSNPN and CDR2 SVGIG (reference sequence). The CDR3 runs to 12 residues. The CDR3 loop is CAGLFTGEGYTF. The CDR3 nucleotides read TGTGCCGGATTATTCACAGGGGAAGGCTACACCTTC.

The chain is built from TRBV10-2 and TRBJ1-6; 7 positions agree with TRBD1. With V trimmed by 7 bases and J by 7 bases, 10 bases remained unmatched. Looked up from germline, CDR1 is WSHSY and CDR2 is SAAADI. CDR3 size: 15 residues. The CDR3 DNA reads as TGCGCCAGCAAGGATCTCGGGACAGACAATTCACCCCTCCACTTT. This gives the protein CASKDLGTDNSPLHF.

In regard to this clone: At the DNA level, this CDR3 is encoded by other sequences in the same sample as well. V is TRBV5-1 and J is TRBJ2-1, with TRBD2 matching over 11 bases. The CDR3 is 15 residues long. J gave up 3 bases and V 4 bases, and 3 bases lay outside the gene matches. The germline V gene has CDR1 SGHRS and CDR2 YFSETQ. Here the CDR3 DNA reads TGCGCCAGCAGCCTTACTAGCGGGAGCTACAATGAGCAGTTCTTC. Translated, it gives CASSLTSGSYNEQFF.

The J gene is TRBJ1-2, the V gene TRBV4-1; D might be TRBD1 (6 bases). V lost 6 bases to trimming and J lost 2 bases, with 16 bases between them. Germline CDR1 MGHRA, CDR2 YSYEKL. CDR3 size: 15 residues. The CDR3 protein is CASSSTRTANYGYTF. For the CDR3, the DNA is TGCGCCAGCAGTTCAACCAGGACAGCAAACTATGGCTACACCTTC.

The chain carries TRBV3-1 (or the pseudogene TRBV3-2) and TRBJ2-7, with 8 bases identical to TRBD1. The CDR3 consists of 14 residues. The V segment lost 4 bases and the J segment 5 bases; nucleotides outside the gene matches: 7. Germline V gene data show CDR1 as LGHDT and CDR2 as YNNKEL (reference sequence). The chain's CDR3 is CASSRGQGFDEQYF. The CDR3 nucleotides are TGTGCCAGCAGCCGCGGACAGGGTTTCGACGAGCAGTACTTC.

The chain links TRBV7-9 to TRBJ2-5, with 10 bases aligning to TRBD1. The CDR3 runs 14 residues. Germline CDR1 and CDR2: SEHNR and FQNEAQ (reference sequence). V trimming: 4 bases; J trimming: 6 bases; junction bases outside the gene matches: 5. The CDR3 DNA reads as TGTGCCAGCAGCTCCCGGGACAGGGGAAAGACCCAGTACTTC. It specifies CASSSRDRGKTQYF.

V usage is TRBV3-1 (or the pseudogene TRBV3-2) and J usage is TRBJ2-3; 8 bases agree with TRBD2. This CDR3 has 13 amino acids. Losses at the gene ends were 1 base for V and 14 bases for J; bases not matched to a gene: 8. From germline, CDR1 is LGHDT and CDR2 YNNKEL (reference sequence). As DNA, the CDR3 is TGTGCCAGCAGCCAAGTCCCCGGGACTAGAATGTATTTT. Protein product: CASSQVPGTRMYF.

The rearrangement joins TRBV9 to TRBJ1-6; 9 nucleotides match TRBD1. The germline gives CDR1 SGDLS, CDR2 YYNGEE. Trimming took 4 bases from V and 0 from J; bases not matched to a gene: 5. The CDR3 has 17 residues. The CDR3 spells CASSPDRGGSYNSPLHF. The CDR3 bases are TGTGCCAGCAGCCCGGACAGGGGTGGCTCCTATAATTCACCCCTCCACTTT.

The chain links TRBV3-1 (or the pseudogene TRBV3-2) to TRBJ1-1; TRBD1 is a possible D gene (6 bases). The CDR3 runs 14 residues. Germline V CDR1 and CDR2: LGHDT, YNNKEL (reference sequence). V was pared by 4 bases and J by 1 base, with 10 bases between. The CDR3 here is CASSLGGTNTEAFF. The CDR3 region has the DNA TGTGCCAGCAGCCTAGGGGGTACGAACACTGAAGCTTTCTTT.

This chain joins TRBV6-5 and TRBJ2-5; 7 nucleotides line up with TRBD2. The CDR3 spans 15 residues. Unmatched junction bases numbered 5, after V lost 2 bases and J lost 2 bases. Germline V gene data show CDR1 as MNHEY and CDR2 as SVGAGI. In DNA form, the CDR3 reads TGTGCCAGCAGTTACGAATCTAGCGGACAAGAGACCCAGTACTTC. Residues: CASSYESSGQETQYF.

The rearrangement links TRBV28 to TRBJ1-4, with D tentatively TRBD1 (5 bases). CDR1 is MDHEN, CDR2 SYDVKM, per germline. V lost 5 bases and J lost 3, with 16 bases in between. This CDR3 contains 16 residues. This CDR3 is CASSTQGGQANEKLFF. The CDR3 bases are TGTGCCAGCAGTACGCAGGGAGGGCAAGCTAATGAAAAACTGTTTTTT.

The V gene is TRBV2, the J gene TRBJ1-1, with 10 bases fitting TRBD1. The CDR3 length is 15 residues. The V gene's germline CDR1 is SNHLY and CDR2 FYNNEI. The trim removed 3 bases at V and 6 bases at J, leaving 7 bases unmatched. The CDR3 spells CASSDRDRGVAEAFF. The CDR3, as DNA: TGTGCCAGCAGTGATCGGGACAGGGGTGTCGCTGAAGCTTTCTTT. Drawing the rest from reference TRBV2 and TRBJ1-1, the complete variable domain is EPEVTQTPSHQVTQMGQEVILRCVPISNHLYFYWYRQILGQKVEFLVSFYNNEISEKSEIFDDQFSVERPDGSNFTLKIRSTKLEDSAMYFCASSDRDRGVAEAFFGQGTRLTVV.